This T cell receptor (beta chain) originates from a study of molecular identifiers for immune sequencing clone quantification. Study-wide results and limits: Over 97% of CMV-specific effector molecules, but under 1% of naive ones, were in clones above 20 copies.

TCRdb passed the PCR reads through MiXCR, listing each CDR3 protein once. The sample holds about 330,000 distinct CDR3 sequences, under 25% seen once. The CDR3 sequence is 13 residues long. Per germline, CDR1 GTSNPN and CDR2 SVGIG (reference sequence). V lost 2 bases and J lost 5; bases outside the gene matches: 4. There are a few counts of this clonotype. Its antigen is undetermined. This chain joins TRBV30 and TRBJ2-5, with 8 bases identical to TRBD2. The sequenced sample was naive CD8+ T cells from blood, with Jurkat cell RNA spiked in. Subset specified: FACS-sorted CD8+CD4-CCR7+CD45RA+ naive T cells. This clonotype was sampled from a human donor in good health. Some libraries in this study had Jurkat cell RNA spiked in. CDR3: CAWSNSGDETQYF. The DNA for the CDR3 is TGTGCCTGGAGTAATAGCGGGGATGAGACCCAGTACTTC. The whole variable domain, remainder taken from reference TRBV30 and TRBJ2-5, is SQTIHQWPATLVQPVGSPLSLECTVEGTSNPNLYWYRQAAGRGLQLLFYSVGIGQISSEVPQNLSASRPQDRQFILSSKKLLLSDSGFYLCAWSNSGDETQYFGPGTRLLVL.